A selection of T cell receptor beta chains follows, all from one sample in a study of blood T cell repertoires in COVID-19. The assay was immunoSEQ multiplex PCR, and TCRdb's table has in-frame clones only and misses some. The sample contains around 260,000 clones, roughly 84% of which appear only once. Sequences were obtained from peripheral blood. Receptors originate from a man aged 60-69 years with acute or convalescent COVID-19. Each CDR3 is given with its conserved first and last residue. A D gene is named only where the DNA matches it firmly.

v_gene: TRBV30
len: 12
d_gene: -
j_gene: TRBJ1-2
CDR3aa: CARSVRGAGYTF

v_gene: TRBV19
len: 13
d_gene: -
j_gene: TRBJ1-1
CDR3aa: CASLYQDRTEAFF

v_gene: TRBV3-1/TRBV3-2
len: 15
d_gene: TRBD2
j_gene: TRBJ2-3
CDR3aa: CASRALAGGTDTQYF

v_gene: TRBV7-9
len: 17
d_gene: TRBD1
j_gene: TRBJ2-3
CDR3aa: CASSHNRGLPTQDTQYF

v_gene: TRBV7-9
len: 17
d_gene: -
j_gene: TRBJ1-3
CDR3aa: CASSHSGQGQKKNTIYF

v_gene: TRBV6-1
len: 16
d_gene: -
j_gene: TRBJ1-2
CDR3aa: CASSEAPYVSGYGYTF

v_gene: TRBV11-2
len: 18
d_gene: TRBD2
j_gene: TRBJ2-6
CDR3aa: CASRITSGGASGANVLTF

v_gene: TRBV6-5
len: 15
d_gene: TRBD2
j_gene: TRBJ2-1
CDR3aa: CASSVLAGVFNEQFF

v_gene: TRBV7-8
len: 17
d_gene: -
j_gene: TRBJ1-2
CDR3aa: CASSLAVTGGANYGYTF

v_gene: TRBV18
len: 15
d_gene: TRBD1
j_gene: TRBJ2-7
CDR3aa: CASSQTGTGAYEQYF

v_gene: TRBV18
len: 14
d_gene: -
j_gene: TRBJ2-7
CDR3aa: CASSPLKGQLEQYF

v_gene: TRBV3-1/TRBV3-2
len: 15
d_gene: -
j_gene: TRBJ1-2
CDR3aa: CASSQGEARESGYTF

v_gene: TRBV29-1
len: 13
d_gene: TRBD1
j_gene: TRBJ2-7
CDR3aa: CSVKGQNSYEQYF

v_gene: TRBV6-5
len: 16
d_gene: TRBD2
j_gene: TRBJ2-3
CDR3aa: CASSYSGLAATDTQYF

v_gene: TRBV2
len: 14
d_gene: -
j_gene: TRBJ1-1
CDR3aa: CASSERRGGTEAFF

v_gene: TRBV19
len: 15
d_gene: TRBD1
j_gene: TRBJ1-4
CDR3aa: CASKQDRGPIGKLFF

v_gene: TRBV18
len: 13
d_gene: -
j_gene: TRBJ2-5
CDR3aa: CASSPGTQETQYF

v_gene: TRBV29-1
len: 20
d_gene: TRBD2
j_gene: TRBJ2-3
CDR3aa: CLRGNVPGLAGEGHTDTQYF

v_gene: TRBV6-6
len: 15
d_gene: TRBD2
j_gene: TRBJ2-7
CDR3aa: CASSLSGGPSYEQYF

v_gene: TRBV11-3
len: 15
d_gene: -
j_gene: TRBJ2-5
CDR3aa: CASSPGVGPQETQYF

v_gene: TRBV5-1
len: 14
d_gene: TRBD2
j_gene: TRBJ2-7
CDR3aa: CASGPSGGTYEQYF

v_gene: TRBV20-1
len: 11
d_gene: -
j_gene: TRBJ1-4
CDR3aa: CSARQGEKLFF

v_gene: TRBV2
len: 13
d_gene: -
j_gene: TRBJ2-3
CDR3aa: CASNGGLPGTQYF

v_gene: TRBV7-2
len: 14
d_gene: -
j_gene: TRBJ2-3
CDR3aa: CASSLGALRDTQYF

v_gene: TRBV5-4
len: 16
d_gene: -
j_gene: TRBJ1-1
CDR3aa: CASSFKPGGAEDEAFF

v_gene: TRBV11-2
len: 15
d_gene: -
j_gene: TRBJ2-5
CDR3aa: CASSLVAGYQETQYF

v_gene: TRBV29-1
len: 12
d_gene: -
j_gene: TRBJ1-1
CDR3aa: CSVSRGASKAFF

v_gene: TRBV19
len: 15
d_gene: TRBD1
j_gene: TRBJ2-2
CDR3aa: CASTGTGSNTGELFF

v_gene: TRBV5-6
len: 14
d_gene: -
j_gene: TRBJ2-4
CDR3aa: CASSYREVKNIQYF